This TCR beta chain was profiled in a study of cytomegalovirus exposure and HLA in healthy donors. Across the study: A preliminary data release comprised roughly 80 million unique TCRs obtained from HLA-typed donors.

The CDR3 totals 15 residues. In germline, CDR1 is SGHTS, CDR2 YDEGEE. V was clipped by 6 bases and J by 0 bases, with 14 bases between them. This PCR relied on a set of 60 Vbeta primers and 13 Jbeta primers. TCRdb's copy holds only in-frame clones and misses some; the assay was immunoSEQ multiplex PCR. The sample comprises 150,000 to 200,000 clones, roughly four fifths of which are singletons, and roughly 1.5% rests with the top ten. The sequence was obtained from a middle-aged man in good health and CMV-seronegative. This chain connects TRBV5-8 to TRBJ2-3, with D possibly TRBD2 on 6 matching bases. The sequenced material came from PBMCs. The CDR3 loop reads CASTQGGRSTDTQYF. CDR3 coding DNA: TGTGCCAGCACCCAGGGAGGTAGAAGCACAGATACGCAGTATTTT.